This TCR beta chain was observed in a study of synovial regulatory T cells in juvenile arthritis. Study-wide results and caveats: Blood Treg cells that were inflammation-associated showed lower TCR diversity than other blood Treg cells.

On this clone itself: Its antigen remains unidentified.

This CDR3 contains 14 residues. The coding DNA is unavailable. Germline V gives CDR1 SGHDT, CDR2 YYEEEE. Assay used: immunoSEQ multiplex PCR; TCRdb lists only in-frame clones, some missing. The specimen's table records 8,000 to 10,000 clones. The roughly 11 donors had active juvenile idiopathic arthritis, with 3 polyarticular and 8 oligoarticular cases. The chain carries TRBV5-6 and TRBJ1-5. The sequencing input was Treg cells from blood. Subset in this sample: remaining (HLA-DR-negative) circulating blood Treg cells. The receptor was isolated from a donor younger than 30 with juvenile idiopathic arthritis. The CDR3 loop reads CASSEAGGNQPQHF.